Listed below are T cell receptor beta chains from one sample, sequenced in a study of OX40 agonist ivuxolimab in advanced cancers. Only in-frame clones appear in the TCRdb table, and some are missing; sequencing was by immunoSEQ multiplex PCR. In the table there are nearly 80,000 clones, around 82% of which are singletons. Sequencing used CD4+ or CD8+ T cells sorted from blood, obtained in a trial of the OX40 agonist ivuxolimab. The receptors derive from an adult with an advanced solid tumor such as melanoma, head and neck, liver or kidney cancer. CDR3s include the opening cysteine and the closing phenylalanine or tryptophan. D genes are given only for firm matches. Clone size is shown for a subset of rows, as once, few, many or a class of expanded clone.

>TRBV7-9|TRBJ1-2|-|-
CASSLGMGHGLGYTF
TGTGCCAGCAGCTTAGGAATGGGCCACGGTCTCGGCTACACCTTC
>TRBV28|TRBJ1-2|TRBD1|-
CASSLEGAYGYTF
TGTGCCAGCAGTTTAGAGGGGGCGTATGGCTACACCTTC
>TRBV5-1|TRBJ2-1|TRBD1|-
CASKDGTGAFNEQFF
TGCGCCAGCAAGGATGGGACAGGGGCCTTCAATGAGCAGTTCTTC
>TRBV11-3|TRBJ2-3|-|-
CASSLGTRDTQYF
TGTGCCAGCAGCTTGGGAACCAGAGATACGCAGTATTTT
>TRBV18|TRBJ2-2|TRBD1|-
CASSPQSTGGDAGELFF
TGTGCCAGCTCCCCCCAGTCGACAGGGGGCGACGCCGGGGAGCTGTTTTTT
>TRBV7-3|TRBJ2-2|-|-
CASSFLPRTGELFF
TGTGCCAGCAGCTTTCTCCCTAGAACCGGGGAGCTGTTTTTT
>TRBV28|TRBJ2-7|-|-
CASSRDGSSYEQYF
TGTGCCAGCAGTCGGGACGGTAGCTCCTACGAGCAGTACTTC
>TRBV9|TRBJ2-5|-|-
CASSVGSSRGQETQYF
TGTGCCAGCAGCGTGGGTTCTTCCAGGGGTCAAGAGACCCAGTACTTC
>TRBV4-1|TRBJ1-5|-|once
CASSQDPPVNHQPQHF
TGCGCCAGCAGCCAAGATCCCCCAGTCAATCATCAGCCCCAGCATTTT
>TRBV2|TRBJ1-5|-|-
CASTQGGFGQPQHF
TGTGCCAGCACTCAAGGAGGGTTTGGTCAGCCCCAGCATTTT
>TRBV7-9|TRBJ2-7|-|-
CASNAPGAPSYEQYF
TGTGCCAGCAACGCGCCGGGGGCCCCCTCCTACGAGCAGTACTTC
>TRBV19|TRBJ1-5|-|once
CASSTGTYGNQPQHF
TGTGCCAGTAGTACGGGGACCTATGGTAATCAGCCCCAGCATTTT
>TRBV6-5|TRBJ2-7|TRBD2|-
CASSYSMRELSYEQYF
TGTGCCAGCAGTTACTCGATGCGGGAGCTTTCCTACGAGCAGTACTTC
>TRBV27|TRBJ2-6|-|-
CASSPISLSGANVLTF
TGTGCCAGCAGTCCGATAAGCCTCTCTGGGGCCAACGTCCTGACTTTC
>TRBV7-2|TRBJ2-7|TRBD1|-
CASSLSTGIGYEQYF
TGTGCCAGCAGCTTATCGACAGGGATAGGTTACGAGCAGTACTTC
>TRBV14|TRBJ2-1|-|-
CASSQEVQREQFF
TGTGCCAGCAGCCAAGAGGTCCAGCGAGAGCAGTTCTTC
>TRBV6-5|TRBJ2-3|-|-
CASSYEAGRSTDTQYF
TGTGCCAGCAGTTATGAGGCGGGACGGAGCACAGATACGCAGTATTTT
>TRBV7-3|TRBJ2-3|TRBD2|-
CASSLIPAGGTDTQYF
TGTGCCAGCAGCTTAATTCCCGCGGGAGGCACAGATACGCAGTATTTT
>TRBV15|TRBJ2-3|-|-
CATSRDWRGTDTQYF
TGTGCCACCAGCAGAGATTGGCGGGGCACAGATACGCAGTATTTT
>TRBV7-8|TRBJ1-4|TRBD1|-
CASTPDRESNEKLFF
TGTGCCAGCACCCCGGACAGGGAATCTAATGAAAAACTGTTTTTT
>TRBV19|TRBJ2-3|-|-
CASSPSDGAGDTQYF
TGTGCCAGTAGTCCTTCTGATGGGGCCGGTGATACGCAGTATTTT
>TRBV4-2|TRBJ2-5|TRBD1|-
CASSQDPSTGESETQYF
TGTGCCAGCAGCCAAGACCCGTCGACAGGGGAAAGTGAGACCCAGTACTTC
>TRBV21-1|TRBJ2-2|-|-
CANPQGVLTGELFF
TGTGCCAACCCACAGGGCGTATTAACCGGGGAGCTGTTTTTT
>TRBV9|TRBJ2-4|-|-
CASSVGGGKNIQYF
TGTGCCAGCAGCGTAGGGGGTGGGAAAAACATTCAGTACTTC
>TRBV27|TRBJ2-3|-|once
CASSGKSTDTQYF
TGTGCCAGCAGTGGAAAAAGTACAGATACGCAGTATTTT
>TRBV6-1|TRBJ2-7|-|-
CASSDTLSYEQYF
TGTGCCAGCAGTGACACCCTTTCCTACGAGCAGTACTTC
>TRBV4-1|TRBJ1-1|TRBD1|-
CASSQPGQGPTEAFF
TGCGCCAGCAGCCAGCCGGGACAGGGACCCACTGAAGCTTTCTTT
>TRBV19|TRBJ2-4|TRBD1|few
CASSAWTGIGVIQYF
TGTGCCAGCAGCGCTTGGACAGGGATTGGAGTCATTCAGTACTTC
>TRBV5-5|TRBJ2-7|TRBD2|-
CASSLTSGSSYEQYF
TGTGCCAGCAGCTTGACTAGCGGAAGCTCCTACGAGCAGTACTTC
>TRBV11-2|TRBJ1-3|-|-
CASSFRGLAGNTIYF
TGTGCCAGCAGCTTCCGCGGGTTGGCTGGAAACACCATATATTTT
>TRBV7-3|TRBJ1-2|-|-
CASSLTRRDGYTF
TGTGCCAGCAGCTTGACTAGGAGGGATGGCTACACCTTC
>TRBV7-2|TRBJ1-2|TRBD1|-
CASSLGRTGTGRGYTF
TGTGCCAGCAGCTTAGGACGGACAGGGACAGGGAGGGGCTACACCTTC
>TRBV11-2|TRBJ1-5|-|once
CASSLDKVAHPQHF
TGTGCCAGCAGCTTAGATAAGGTAGCTCATCCCCAGCATTTT
>TRBV7-7|TRBJ2-1|-|-
CASSIGRDNEQFF
TGTGCTAGCAGCATTGGACGGGACAATGAGCAGTTCTTC
>TRBV27|TRBJ2-7|-|few
CASSLGTHYEQYF
TGTGCCAGCAGTTTAGGGACTCACTACGAGCAGTACTTC
>TRBV9|TRBJ1-3|-|-
CASSVFGGSGNTIYF
TGTGCCAGCAGCGTATTTGGGGGGTCTGGAAACACCATATATTTT
>TRBV6-1|TRBJ2-7|TRBD1|-
CASSASGQGSYEQYF
TGTGCCAGCAGTGCCTCCGGACAGGGCTCCTACGAGCAGTACTTC
>TRBV30|TRBJ1-3|TRBD1|-
CAWKTGGAGNTIYF
TGTGCCTGGAAAACAGGGGGCGCCGGAAACACCATATATTTT
>TRBV2|TRBJ2-7|-|once
CASSEDGNLYEQYF
TGTGCCAGCAGTGAAGACGGGAACCTCTACGAGCAGTACTTC
>TRBV4-2|TRBJ2-4|-|-
CASSLGRVPLAKNIQYF
TGTGCCAGCAGCCTCGGTCGGGTCCCCCTAGCCAAAAACATTCAGTACTTC
>TRBV7-8|TRBJ2-3|-|-
CASSLALPTEQYF
TGTGCCAGCAGCTTAGCGTTGCCCACTGAACAGTATTTT
>TRBV28|TRBJ2-1|-|few
CASSFGGSGEGNEQFF
TGTGCCAGCAGTTTCGGGGGCAGCGGGGAGGGGAATGAGCAGTTCTTC
>TRBV6-1|TRBJ1-2|-|-
CASSHRGFYTF
TGTGCCAGCAGCCATCGGGGGTTCTACACCTTC
>TRBV7-9|TRBJ2-3|-|-
CASSPSASTDTQYF
TGTGCCAGCAGCCCTAGCGCGTCCACAGATACGCAGTATTTT
>TRBV4-2|TRBJ1-4|TRBD1|-
CASSHNRDSSNEKLFF
TGTGCCAGCAGCCACAACCGGGACAGCTCAAATGAGAAACTGTTTTTT
>TRBV9|TRBJ2-2|-|-
CASSVSQAGELFF
TGTGCCAGCAGCGTTTCACAGGCCGGGGAGCTGTTTTTT
>TRBV7-2|TRBJ2-1|-|-
CASSFNYGSYNEQFF
TGTGCCAGCAGCTTTAATTATGGCTCCTACAATGAGCAGTTCTTC
>TRBV2|TRBJ2-5|-|once
CARRWGAQETQYF
TGTGCCAGGAGGTGGGGGGCGCAAGAGACCCAGTACTTC
>TRBV6-5|TRBJ2-7|TRBD1|-
CASKVGQVGYEQYF
TGTGCCAGCAAGGTAGGACAGGTGGGCTACGAGCAGTACTTC